This T cell receptor beta chain was captured by sequencing in a study of CD8 T cells in ankylosing spondylitis. Overall study results and limits: What appeared characteristic of ankylosing spondylitis blood was a TCR beta motif of eight highly homologous variants. Matched ankylosing spondylitis synovial fluid reportedly contained a significantly enriched population of disease-linked clones. In the blood and synovial fluid of reactive arthritis, some motif variants had been previously reported.

TCRdb called the 5' RACE reads again in MiXCR, with one record for every CDR3 protein. Here the sample spans about 360,000 distinct CDR3 sequences, roughly 14% being singletons. The CDR3 consists of 15 residues. Trimming removed 2 bases at V and 0 bases at J, with 10 bases between. This clonotype occurred many times. Its matching antigen is unknown. Sequencing was performed on blood, either unsorted or a sorted T cell fraction (not recorded which). The genes are TRBV12-3 or TRBV12-4 and TRBJ1-2; D gene uncertain. The receptor was isolated from a male donor with ankylosing spondylitis or in good health (not recorded which). The CDR3 spells CASSLTPPTNYGYTF. The CDR3, as DNA: TGTGCCAGCAGTTTAACACCTCCGACTAACTATGGCTACACCTTC.